The subject of this entry is one T cell receptor (beta chain). This sample is part of a study of CD8 T cells in Susac syndrome. It was with random hexamers that about 0.45 to 1 ug RNA was reverse transcribed. One entry per CDR3 protein results from TCRdb running MiXCR on the immunoSEQ multiplex PCR reads. The table includes 200,000 to 250,000 distinct CDR3 sequences, 93% detected once. This CDR3 region has 13 residues. Germline CDR1 reads SNHLY; CDR2 reads FYNNEI. Trimming pared 5 bases from V and 6 bases from J, leaving 13 bases between. The receptor was isolated from a human donor with multiple sclerosis. The chain employs TRBV2 and TRBJ1-2; D is uncertain. Material: CD4+ T cells from PBMCs. CDR3 residues: CASSRLHVNGYTF. In nucleotides, the CDR3 is TGTGCCAGCAGTCGACTCCATGTTAATGGCTACACCTTC. Full variable domain (missing parts from reference TRBV2 and TRBJ1-2): EPEVTQTPSHQVTQMGQEVILRCVPISNHLYFYWYRQILGQKVEFLVSFYNNEISEKSEIFDDQFSVERPDGSNFTLKIRSTKLEDSAMYFCASSRLHVNGYTFGSGTRLTVV.